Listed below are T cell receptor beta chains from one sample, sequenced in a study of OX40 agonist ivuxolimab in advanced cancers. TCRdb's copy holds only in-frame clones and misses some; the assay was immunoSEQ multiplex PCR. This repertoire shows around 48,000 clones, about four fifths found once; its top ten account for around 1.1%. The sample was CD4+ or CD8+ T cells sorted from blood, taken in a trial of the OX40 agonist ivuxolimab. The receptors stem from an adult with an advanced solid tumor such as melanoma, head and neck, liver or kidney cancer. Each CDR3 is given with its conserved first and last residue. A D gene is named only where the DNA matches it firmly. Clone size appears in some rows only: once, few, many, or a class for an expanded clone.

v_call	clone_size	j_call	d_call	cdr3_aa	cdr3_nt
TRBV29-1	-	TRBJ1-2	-	CSFTQGGGYTF	TGCAGCTTTACTCAGGGAGGCGGCTACACCTTC
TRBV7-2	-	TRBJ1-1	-	CASSLFERTEAFF	TGTGCCAGCAGCCTATTCGAGCGGACAGAGGCTTTCTTT
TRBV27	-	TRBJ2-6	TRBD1	CASSKHRGQTGANVLTF	TGTGCCAGCAGTAAACACAGGGGGCAGACTGGGGCCAACGTCCTGACTTTC
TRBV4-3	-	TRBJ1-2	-	CASSQDRGYGYTF	TGCGCCAGCAGCCAAGACAGGGGATATGGCTACACCTTC
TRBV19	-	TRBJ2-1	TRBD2	CASSTRLAALNEQFF	TGTGCCAGTAGTACCCGACTAGCTGCCCTCAATGAGCAGTTCTTC
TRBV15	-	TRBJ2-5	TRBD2	CATSRTTSGNQETQYF	TGTGCCACCAGCAGAACGACTAGCGGGAACCAAGAGACCCAGTACTTC
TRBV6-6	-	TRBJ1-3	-	CASRSLGNTIYF	TGTGCCAGCAGGTCTCTTGGAAACACCATATATTTT
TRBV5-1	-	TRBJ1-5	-	CASSLAQGRPGNQPQHF	TGCGCCAGCAGCTTGGCCCAGGGTAGGCCGGGCAATCAGCCCCAGCATTTT
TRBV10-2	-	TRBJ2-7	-	CASRAEYEQYF	TGCGCCAGCAGGGCCGAGTACGAGCAGTACTTC
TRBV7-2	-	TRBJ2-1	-	CASSLDTNEQFF	TGTGCCAGCAGCTTAGATACCAATGAGCAGTTCTTC
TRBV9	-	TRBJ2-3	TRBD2	CASSVGAGGPKTDTQYF	TGTGCCAGCAGCGTAGGGGCGGGAGGCCCTAAAACAGATACGCAGTATTTT
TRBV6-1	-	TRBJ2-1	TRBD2	CASSSVSGGGNEQFF	TGTGCCAGCAGTTCCGTTAGCGGGGGGGGCAATGAGCAGTTCTTC
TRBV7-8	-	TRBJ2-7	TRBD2	CASSPKGLAGSVYEQYF	TGTGCCAGCAGCCCAAAAGGACTAGCGGGATCGGTCTACGAGCAGTACTTC
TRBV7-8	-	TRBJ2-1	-	CASSHNEQFF	TGTGCCAGCAGCCACAATGAGCAGTTCTTC
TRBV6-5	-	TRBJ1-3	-	CASSPRGRRVNTIYF	TGTGCCAGCAGTCCCAGGGGTCGCCGGGTAAACACCATATATTTT
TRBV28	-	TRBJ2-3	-	CASSLWPKDTQYF	TGTGCCAGCAGTTTATGGCCCAAGGATACGCAGTATTTT
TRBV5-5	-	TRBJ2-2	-	CASSLGTANTGELFF	TGTGCCAGCAGCTTGGGGACGGCGAACACCGGGGAGCTGTTTTTT
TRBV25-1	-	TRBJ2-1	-	CASSDINEQFF	TGTGCCAGCAGTGATATAAATGAGCAGTTCTTC
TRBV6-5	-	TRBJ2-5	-	CASKDGGNTGETQYF	TGTGCCAGCAAAGATGGCGGAAACACGGGGGAGACCCAGTACTTC
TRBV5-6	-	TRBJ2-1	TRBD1	CASSRGQGIDEQFF	TGTGCCAGCAGCCGGGGACAGGGTATTGATGAGCAGTTCTTC
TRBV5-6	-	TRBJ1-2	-	CASSLAEVFYGYTF	TGTGCCAGCAGCTTGGCCGAGGTGTTCTATGGCTACACCTTC
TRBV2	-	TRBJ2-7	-	CASSEWQFPYF	TGTGCCAGCAGTGAATGGCAGTTTCCGTACTTC
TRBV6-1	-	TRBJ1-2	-	CASTITTHGYTF	TGTGCCAGCACAATTACCACCCATGGCTACACCTTC
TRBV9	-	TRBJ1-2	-	CASSVVPGGELGGYTF	TGTGCCAGCAGCGTAGTACCGGGGGGAGAGTTAGGCGGCTACACCTTC
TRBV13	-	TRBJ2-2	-	CASRSTGTTGELFF	TGTGCCAGCAGGTCTACAGGGACCACCGGGGAGCTGTTTTTT
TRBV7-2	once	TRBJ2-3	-	CASSLGSEYTQYF	TGTGCCAGCAGCTTAGGTTCAGAATACACGCAGTATTTT
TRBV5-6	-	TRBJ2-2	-	CASSLQGIGELFF	TGTGCCAGCAGCTTACAGGGTATCGGGGAGCTGTTTTTT
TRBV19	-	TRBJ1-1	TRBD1	CASSTGDRGFTEAFF	TGTGCCAGTAGTACAGGGGACAGGGGTTTCACTGAAGCTTTCTTT
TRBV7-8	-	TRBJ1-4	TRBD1	CASSLEGQVMTTNEKLFF	TGTGCCAGCAGCTTAGAGGGACAGGTGATGACAACTAATGAAAAACTGTTTTTT
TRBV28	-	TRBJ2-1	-	CASSPSRVPWGPFNNEQFF	TGTGCCAGCAGTCCTTCCAGGGTTCCATGGGGACCGTTCAACAATGAGCAGTTCTTC
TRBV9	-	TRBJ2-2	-	CASSALVGSGTGELFF	TGTGCCAGCAGCGCCCTCGTGGGATCGGGCACCGGGGAGCTGTTTTTT
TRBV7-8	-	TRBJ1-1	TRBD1	CASSRSRNRGQNTEAFF	TGTGCCAGCAGCCGATCAAGAAACAGGGGGCAAAACACTGAAGCTTTCTTT
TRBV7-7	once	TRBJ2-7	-	CASSPSSALPTGSYEQYF	TGTGCTAGCAGCCCGTCCTCGGCCCTCCCAACGGGCTCCTACGAGCAGTACTTC
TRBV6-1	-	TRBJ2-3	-	CASSELVTDTQYF	TGTGCCAGCAGTGAATTGGTGACAGATACGCAGTATTTT
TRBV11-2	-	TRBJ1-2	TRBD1	CASSSLRDRTLANYGYTF	TGTGCCAGCAGCTCCCTCCGGGACAGAACTCTAGCTAACTATGGCTACACCTTC
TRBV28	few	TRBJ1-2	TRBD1	CASSSGQVISGGYTF	TGTGCCAGCAGTTCGGGACAGGTGATCTCCGGTGGCTACACCTTC
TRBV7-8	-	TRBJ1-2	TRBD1	CASSARDSRYTF	TGTGCCAGCAGCGCCCGGGACAGTCGCTACACCTTC
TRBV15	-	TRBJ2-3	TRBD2	CATSRERDYPNLQYF	TGTGCCACCAGCAGAGAAAGGGACTATCCGAATCTGCAGTATTTT
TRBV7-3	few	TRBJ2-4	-	CASSFGGPGEAKNIQYF	TGTGCCAGCAGCTTCGGGGGGCCGGGAGAAGCCAAAAACATTCAGTACTTC
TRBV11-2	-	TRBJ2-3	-	CASSLGRGRTDTQYF	TGTGCCAGCAGCTTAGGTCGGGGGCGCACAGATACGCAGTATTTT
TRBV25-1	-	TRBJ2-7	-	CASRGERGEQYF	TGTGCCAGCAGGGGGGAGAGGGGAGAGCAGTACTTC
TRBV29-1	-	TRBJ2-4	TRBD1	CSVGGGTGENIQYF	TGCAGCGTTGGTGGGGGGACAGGGGAAAACATTCAGTACTTC
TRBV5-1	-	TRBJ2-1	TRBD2	CASSLTGTSGFSYNERFF	TGCGCCAGCAGTTTGACCGGGACTAGCGGTTTCTCCTACAATGAGCGGTTCTTC
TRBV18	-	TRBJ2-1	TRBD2	CASSPTLAGEGEQFF	TGTGCCAGCTCACCAACGCTAGCGGGAGAGGGTGAGCAGTTCTTC
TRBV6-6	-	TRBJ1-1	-	CASCSRGKNTEAFF	TGTGCCAGTTGTTCACGAGGGAAGAACACTGAAGCTTTCTTT
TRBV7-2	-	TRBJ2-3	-	CASSLGRGSDTQYF	TGTGCCAGCAGCTTAGGCCGGGGCTCAGATACGCAGTATTTT